The 26 T cell receptor beta chains presented below share a single source sample, sequenced in a study of T cell changes during pregnancy in multiple sclerosis. Clones were sequenced by immunoSEQ multiplex PCR, and TCRdb holds only the in-frame ones, with some missing. The sample records 36,000 or so clones, 92% being singletons. The source material was PBMCs (not recorded whether the cells were cultured). The receptors were sampled from a female donor with multiple sclerosis, enrolled in a pregnancy study.

This clone was counted a single time. This sequence joins TRBV6-1 and TRBJ2-7; D tentatively reads TRBD1 or TRBD2 (5 bases each). Deletions cut 1 base from V and 1 base from J, with 11 bases between. CDR3 length equals 15 residues. Germline CDR1 reads MNHNS; CDR2 reads SASEGT. This CDR3 is CASSEGSWGSYEQYF. The CDR3 DNA reads TGTGCCAGCAGTGAAGGTAGCTGGGGGTCCTACGAGCAGTACTTC.

This CDR3 is CASESDAGGAFF. CDR3 in DNA: TGTGCCAGCGAATCCGATGCGGGGGGAGCTTTCTTT. This chain joins TRBV27 and TRBJ1-1; a weak D match, TRBD1 (5 bases). The CDR3 extends over 12 amino acids. V lost 8 bases and J lost 10, with 17 bases in between. The germline gives CDR1 MNHEY, CDR2 SMNVEV (reference sequence).

The gene calls are TRBV5-5 and TRBJ2-5; a possible D gene is TRBD1 (6 bases). The CDR3 consists of 14 residues. Trimming removed 3 bases from V and 2 bases from J, with 11 bases in between. In germline, CDR1 is SGHKS, CDR2 YYEKEE (reference sequence). For the CDR3, the DNA is TGTGCCAGCAGCTCACAGGGACAACAAGAGACCCAGTACTTC. Protein product: CASSSQGQQETQYF.

The rearrangement links TRBV4-1 to TRBJ1-1; D call uncertain. CDR1 is MGHRA and CDR2 is YSYEKL in the germline V gene. The CDR3 loop spans 16 amino acids. Trimming stripped 1 base from V and 1 base from J, with 13 bases between. CDR3 residues: CASSQGLDRRNTEAFF. The CDR3 DNA follows: TGCGCCAGCAGCCAAGGATTGGATAGAAGGAACACTGAAGCTTTCTTT.

The chain combines TRBV6-1 with TRBJ1-5, with TRBD1 matching 9 bases. Germline CDR1 MNHNS, CDR2 SASEGT. Trimming removed 3 bases from V and 7 bases from J; junction bases left unmatched: 16. The CDR3 has 18 residues. CDR3 bases: TGTGCCAGCAGTGATGCTTGGATAGGGACAGGGAGGGACCAGCCCCAGCATTTT. This codes for CASSDAWIGTGRDQPQHF.

This rearrangement joins TRBV11-1 to TRBJ1-1; 7 bases map to TRBD1. This CDR3 is 16 amino acids long. Germline CDR1 and CDR2: SGHAT and FQDESV (reference sequence). V shed 1 base and J 7 bases; nucleotides not matched to a gene: 12. CDR3 sequence reads: CASSLGSRPGGGEAFF. The CDR3 coding sequence is TGTGCCAGCAGCTTAGGTTCCAGACCAGGGGGAGGTGAAGCTTTCTTT. Full variable domain (rest looked up from reference TRBV11-1 and TRBJ1-1): EAEVAQSPRYKITEKSQAVAFWCDPISGHATLYWYRQILGQGPELLVQFQDESVVDDSQLPKDRFSAERLKGVDSTLKIQPAELGDSAMYLCASSLGSRPGGGEAFFGQGTRLTVV.

A remark on this clone: The same CDR3 arises from other DNA sequences in this sample as well. The rearrangement links TRBV6-1 to TRBJ2-5; TRBD1 might be the D (5 bases). Germline CDR1 is MNHNS and CDR2 is SASEGT. V was pared by 2 bases and J by 0 bases, with 10 bases between. The CDR3 has 15 residues. CDR3 in amino acids: CASSEYGRDQETQYF. Here the CDR3 DNA reads TGTGCCAGCAGTGAATACGGCAGGGACCAAGAGACCCAGTACTTC.

The rearrangement joins TRBV5-1 to TRBJ2-1; D gene ambiguous. The CDR3 contains 14 residues. Trimming took 0 bases from V and 0 from J, leaving 4 bases between them. Germline V gene data show CDR1 as SGHRS and CDR2 as YFSETQ. The CDR3 DNA reads as TGCGCCAGCAGCTTGGACCCCTCCTACAATGAGCAGTTCTTC. Protein product: CASSLDPSYNEQFF. The full variable domain, rest sourced from reference TRBV5-1 and TRBJ2-1, is KAGVTQTPRYLIKTRGQQVTLSCSPISGHRSVSWYQQTPGQGLQFLFEYFSETQRNKGNFPGRFSGRQFSNSRSEMNVSTLELGDSALYLCASSLDPSYNEQFFGPGTRLTVL.

V is TRBV4-2 and J is TRBJ2-5; 9 positions agree with TRBD2. The CDR3 is made up of 17 amino acids. Germline values: CDR1 LGHNA, CDR2 YNFKEQ. V gave up 0 bases and J gave up 3 bases; unmatched junction bases: 8. The CDR3: CASSQDPQREDKETQYF. The CDR3, as DNA: TGTGCCAGCAGCCAAGATCCTCAGCGGGAGGACAAAGAGACCCAGTACTTC.

The V call is TRBV28, the J call TRBJ2-5; no definite D call. CDR1 is MDHEN, CDR2 SYDVKM, per germline. V was pared by 5 bases and J by 4 bases, with 14 bases between. The CDR3 is made up of 14 amino acids. The CDR3 protein is CASSANRWSETQYF. CDR3 bases: TGTGCCAGCAGTGCAAATAGGTGGTCAGAGACCCAGTACTTC.

The CDR3 coding sequence is TGTGCCAGCAGTTCCCGACTAGCAGCTAGCACAGATACGCAGTATTTT. Amino acid sequence: CASSSRLAASTDTQYF. This rearrangement joins TRBV27 to TRBJ2-3; 7 nucleotides agree with TRBD2. This CDR3 is built from 16 residues. The trim removed 4 bases at V and 0 bases at J, leaving 7 bases unmatched. Germline lookup yields CDR1 MNHEY and CDR2 SMNVEV (reference sequence).

The chain carries TRBV4-1 and TRBJ2-5; TRBD1 matches at 7 bases. The CDR3 is 15 residues long. Trimming removed 1 base from V and 3 bases from J; junction bases left unmatched: 5. Germline values: CDR1 MGHRA, CDR2 YSYEKL. CDR3 amino acids: CASSQVGQAKETQYF. The CDR3 DNA follows: TGCGCCAGCAGCCAAGTCGGACAGGCTAAAGAGACCCAGTACTTC.

The chain couples TRBV2 to TRBJ2-3; 7 positions match TRBD1. The CDR3 is 15 amino acids. Unmatched junction bases numbered 5, after V lost 5 bases and J lost 0 bases. Germline V gives CDR1 SNHLY, CDR2 FYNNEI. The CDR3: CASSLGQVSTDTQYF. In DNA form, the CDR3 reads TGTGCCAGCAGTCTCGGACAGGTTAGCACAGATACGCAGTATTTT.

The rearrangement uses TRBV4-3 and TRBJ2-2, with a weak D call TRBD2 (5 bases). The V gene lost 0 bases and the J gene lost 6 bases, with 11 bases spanning the gap. CDR3 length equals 15 residues. Germline lookup yields CDR1 LGHNA and CDR2 YSLEER. CDR3 sequence: CASSQEWRAAGELFF. In nucleotides, the CDR3 is TGCGCCAGCAGCCAAGAATGGCGGGCGGCCGGGGAGCTGTTTTTT.

This chain joins TRBV7-9 and TRBJ1-2; D ambiguous. The length of the CDR3 is 17 residues. V lost 2 bases and J 5 bases, leaving 21 bases between the germline ends. The germline CDR1 and CDR2 sequences are SEHNR and FQNEAQ (reference sequence). CDR3 in amino acids: CASSLMYGTQSTYGYTF. The CDR3 DNA is TGTGCCAGCAGCTTAATGTACGGCACGCAGAGCACGTATGGCTACACCTTC.

The J gene is TRBJ2-5, the V gene TRBV19; D ambiguous. V was clipped by 11 bases and J by 6 bases, with 13 bases between them. Germline CDR1 is LNHDA and CDR2 is SQIVND (reference sequence). The CDR3 has 11 residues. This CDR3 is CACGPRQTQYF. DNA of the CDR3: TGTGCCTGTGGACCTCGTCAGACCCAGTACTTC.

The gene calls are TRBV9 and TRBJ1-5; D remains ambiguous. Germline lookup yields CDR1 SGDLS and CDR2 YYNGEE. The V end lost 1 base, the J end lost 6 bases, and 14 bases lay between the germline ends. CDR3 length equals 15 residues. CDR3 sequence (DNA): TGTGCCAGCAGCGTATCGTCTGGGGTCGGTCAGCCCCAGCATTTT. Encoded protein: CASSVSSGVGQPQHF. Full variable domain (outside the CDR3, taken from reference TRBV9 and TRBJ1-5): DSGVTQTPKHLITATGQRVTLRCSPRSGDLSVYWYQQSLDQGLQFLIQYYNGEERAKGNILERFSAQQFPDLHSELNLSSLELGDSALYFCASSVSSGVGQPQHFGDGTRLSIL.

The rearrangement joins TRBV19 to TRBJ2-1; D is ambiguous. Germline V gives CDR1 LNHDA, CDR2 SQIVND (reference sequence). Trimming removed 7 bases from V and 5 bases from J, with 6 bases in between. The CDR3 loop spans 11 amino acids. CDR3 protein: CASNSNNEQFF. The CDR3 region has the DNA TGTGCCAGTAACAGCAACAATGAGCAGTTCTTC. The full variable domain, completed using reference TRBV19 and TRBJ2-1, is DGGITQSPKYLFRKEGQNVTLSCEQNLNHDAMYWYRQDPGQGLRLIYYSQIVNDFQKGDIAEGYSVSREKKESFPLTVTSAQKNPTAFYLCASNSNNEQFFGPGTRLTVL.

The V and J genes are TRBV5-1 and TRBJ2-4, with D uncertain. CDR3 length: 14 residues. Germline V CDR1 and CDR2: SGHRS, YFSETQ. Trimming left V 0 bases short and J 0 bases short, with 4 bases between. In DNA form, the CDR3 reads TGCGCCAGCAGCTTGGACATAGCCAAAAACATTCAGTACTTC. Translated, it gives CASSLDIAKNIQYF.

The chain combines TRBV4-1 with TRBJ2-5; the D is unclear. Germline V lookup: CDR1 MGHRA, CDR2 YSYEKL. The CDR3 covers 18 residues. Trimming pared 2 bases from V and 7 bases from J, leaving 26 bases between. This chain's CDR3 is CASSQHVLSLTSQWTQYF. Here the CDR3 DNA reads TGCGCCAGCAGCCAACACGTCCTAAGCTTGACCAGCCAGTGGACCCAGTACTTC.

J is TRBJ2-7 and V is TRBV7-9, with D uncertain. This CDR3 contains 16 residues. Germline V CDR1 and CDR2: SEHNR, FQNEAQ (reference sequence). V lost 1 base and J 1 base, leaving 14 bases between the germline ends. Written as DNA, the CDR3 is TGTGCCAGCAGCTTAGGGGCGTCTAGAGCGTCCTACGAGCAGTACTTC. This encodes CASSLGASRASYEQYF.

The chain combines TRBV7-6 with TRBJ2-1, with TRBD2 as a possible D gene (5 bases). This CDR3 contains 18 residues. Germline loops: CDR1 SGHVS, CDR2 FNYEAQ. V lost 4 bases and J 1 base, leaving 20 bases between the germline ends. CDR3 sequence reads: CASSSLRSSGGSYNEQFF. The CDR3, as DNA: TGTGCCAGCAGCTCCCTCCGTTCGAGCGGCGGTTCCTACAATGAGCAGTTCTTC. The full variable domain, rest sourced from reference TRBV7-6 and TRBJ2-1, is GAGVSQSPRYKVTKRGQDVALRCDPISGHVSLYWYRQALGQGPEFLTYFNYEAQQDKSGLPNDRFSAERPEGSISTLTIQRTEQRDSAMYRCASSSLRSSGGSYNEQFFGPGTRLTVL.

This chain joins TRBV27 and TRBJ2-1; D is perhaps TRBD1 or TRBD2 (6 bases each). V lost 8 bases, J lost 7 bases, and 24 bases lay in between. CDR3 size: 16 residues. Per the germline V gene, CDR1 is MNHEY and CDR2 is SMNVEV (reference sequence). Written as DNA, the CDR3 is TGTGCCAGCGGATATCAGCCGGTGGGGGGCCGGAATGAGCAGTTCTTC. Translating it yields CASGYQPVGGRNEQFF.

The V gene is TRBV19, the J gene TRBJ2-3; D ambiguous. Germline V gene lookup returns CDR1 LNHDA and CDR2 SQIVND (reference sequence). The CDR3 contains 16 residues. V was trimmed by 9 bases and J by 2 bases, leaving 21 bases between them. The CDR3 sequence is CASRPRPGLLTDTQYF. In DNA, the CDR3 is TGTGCCAGCAGGCCCCGGCCAGGTCTACTCACAGATACGCAGTATTTT. Looking up the rest from reference TRBV19 and TRBJ2-3 gives the full variable domain: DGGITQSPKYLFRKEGQNVTLSCEQNLNHDAMYWYRQDPGQGLRLIYYSQIVNDFQKGDIAEGYSVSREKKESFPLTVTSAQKNPTAFYLCASRPRPGLLTDTQYFGPGTRLTVL.

The V call is TRBV7-2, the J call TRBJ1-1, with D perhaps TRBD1 (5 bases). Trimming took 3 bases from V and 4 from J, leaving 12 bases between them. Germline loops: CDR1 SGHTA, CDR2 FQGNSA. This CDR3 is built from 14 residues. The CDR3 loop reads CASSFEIRATEAFF. The CDR3, as DNA: TGTGCCAGCAGCTTCGAGATCAGGGCCACTGAAGCTTTCTTT.

The DNA of the CDR3 is TGTGCCAGCGGCACCGGACAGGGTGGCTACAATGAGCAGTTCTTC. Protein product: CASGTGQGGYNEQFF. The chain recombines TRBV6-1 with TRBJ2-1; 8 nucleotides agree with TRBD1. After removal of 8 bases from V and 3 bases from J, the junction contained 9 bases not matched to a gene. The CDR3 length is 15 residues. Per the germline V gene, CDR1 is MNHNS and CDR2 is SASEGT.